This TCR beta chain was observed in a study of a mutant IDH1 vaccine in newly diagnosed glioma. In the study overall: In some groups vaccination began 4-6 weeks post-radiotherapy; others received it with temozolomide. Sex among treated patients split about 62% male, about 40% female; mean age was roughly 40 years.

Details on this clone: What it binds is not known.

Method: immunoSEQ multiplex PCR; TCRdb's copy keeps in-frame clones and lacks some. The sample holds over 9,000 clones, around 86% seen once. Study-wide results and caveats: Pseudoprogression seemed unlinked to shifts in top peripheral T cell clonotypes.

The CDR3 is made up of 16 amino acids. The germline V gene has CDR1 SGHRS and CDR2 YFSETQ. V shed 2 bases and J 1 base; nucleotides not matched to a gene: 7. Noted time point: week 5, during vaccination. A 20-mer mutant IDH1 peptide at 300 ug was injected subcutaneously with topical imiquimod. Donors' newly diagnosed IDH1-mutant WHO grade 3 or 4 astrocytomas lacked nuclear ATRX. The sample consisted of PBMCs, taken from a glioma patient whose treatment included an IDH1 peptide vaccine. The gene calls are TRBV5-1 and TRBJ2-7; TRBD1 agrees at 9 bases. The receptor was derived from a woman aged 40 to 50 with glioma. Some clones in this sample may be carry-over from other donors' samples. CDR3 in DNA: TGCGCCAGCAGCTTTCAGGGACAGGGACAATCCTACGAGCAGTACTTC. Its protein is CASSFQGQGQSYEQYF. The variable domain in full, with the rest retrieved from reference TRBV5-1 and TRBJ2-7, is KAGVTQTPRYLIKTRGQQVTLSCSPISGHRSVSWYQQTPGQGLQFLFEYFSETQRNKGNFPGRFSGRQFSNSRSEMNVSTLELGDSALYLCASSFQGQGQSYEQYFGPGTRLTVT.